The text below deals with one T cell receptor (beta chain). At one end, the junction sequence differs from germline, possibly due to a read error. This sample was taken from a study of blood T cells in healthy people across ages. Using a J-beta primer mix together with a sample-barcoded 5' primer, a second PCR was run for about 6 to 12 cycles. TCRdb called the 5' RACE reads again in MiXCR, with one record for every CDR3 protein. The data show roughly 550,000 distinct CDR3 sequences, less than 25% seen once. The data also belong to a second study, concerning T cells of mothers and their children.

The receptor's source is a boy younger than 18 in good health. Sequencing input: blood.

For the CDR3, the DNA is TGTGCCAGCAGCTTAGACTATAGCAATCAGTCCCAGCATTTT. It specifies CASSLDYSNQSQHF. V gene TRBV7-2 combines with J gene TRBJ1-5; D call uncertain. The CDR3 consists of 14 residues. The germline V gene has CDR1 SGHTA and CDR2 FQGNSA.